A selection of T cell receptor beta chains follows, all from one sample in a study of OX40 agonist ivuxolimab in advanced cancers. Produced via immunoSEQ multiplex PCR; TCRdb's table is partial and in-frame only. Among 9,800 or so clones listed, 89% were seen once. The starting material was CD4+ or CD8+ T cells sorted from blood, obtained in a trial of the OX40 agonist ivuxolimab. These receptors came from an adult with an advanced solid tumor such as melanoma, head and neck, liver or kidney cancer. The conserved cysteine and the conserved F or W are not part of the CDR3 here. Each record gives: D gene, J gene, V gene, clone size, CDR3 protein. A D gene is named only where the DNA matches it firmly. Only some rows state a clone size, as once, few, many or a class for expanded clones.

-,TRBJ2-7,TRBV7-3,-,ASSSGRDAEQY
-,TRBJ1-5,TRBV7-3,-,ASSSLTDSNQPQH
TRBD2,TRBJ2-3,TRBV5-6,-,ASSLGRSGRDTDTQY
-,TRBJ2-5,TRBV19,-,ASSLLRAAPGETQY
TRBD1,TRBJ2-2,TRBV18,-,ASSPATGEGELF
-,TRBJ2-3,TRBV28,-,ASSSAMRPGYQY
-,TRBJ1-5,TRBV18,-,ASSPERDQPQH
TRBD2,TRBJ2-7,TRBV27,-,ASSLGTNRYYEQY
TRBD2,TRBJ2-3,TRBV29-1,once,SVEDPGTSGSLTQY
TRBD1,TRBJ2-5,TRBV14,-,ASSRGQGRTSKVTQY
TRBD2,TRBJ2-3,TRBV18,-,ASSRGLAETDTQY
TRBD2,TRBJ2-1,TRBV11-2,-,ASSQVASGSNEQF
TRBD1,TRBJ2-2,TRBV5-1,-,ASSLRDRVNTGELF
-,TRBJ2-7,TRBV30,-,AWGAHSEQY
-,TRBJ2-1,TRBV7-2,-,ASSRETTTQNEQF
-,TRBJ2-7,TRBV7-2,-,ASSLGGDPSSYEQY
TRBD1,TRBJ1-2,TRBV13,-,ASSSSGTGGSNYGYT
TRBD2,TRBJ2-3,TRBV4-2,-,ASSLRAGDTTDTQY
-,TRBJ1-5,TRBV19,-,ASSIYGQPQH
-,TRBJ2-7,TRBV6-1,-,ASSRDWSFEQY
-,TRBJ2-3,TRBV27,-,ASSFSSRRGGIDTQY
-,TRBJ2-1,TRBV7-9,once,ASTPSGGNEQF
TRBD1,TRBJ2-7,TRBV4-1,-,ASSQGPGTGVDYEQY
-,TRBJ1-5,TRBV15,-,ATSRDKGNNQPQH
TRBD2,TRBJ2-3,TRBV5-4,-,ASSLASGTTDTQY
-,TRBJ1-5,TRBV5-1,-,ASSFTGERNQPQH
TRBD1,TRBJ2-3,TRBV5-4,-,ASSWFLGTGGSTDTQY
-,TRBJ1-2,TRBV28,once,ASSPQGVGYT
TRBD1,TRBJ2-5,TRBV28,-,ASTSRRTGFQETQY
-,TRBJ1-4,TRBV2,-,ASSDAGVEKLF
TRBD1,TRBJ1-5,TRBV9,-,ASSFGQGGQPQH
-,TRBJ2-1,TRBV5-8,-,ASSFRNEQF
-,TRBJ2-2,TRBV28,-,ATRRNTGELF
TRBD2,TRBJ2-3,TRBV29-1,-,SVVATREGSTDTQY
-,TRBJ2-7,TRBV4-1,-,ASSRGQGGTYEQY
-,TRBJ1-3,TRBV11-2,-,ASSPSWTGNTIY
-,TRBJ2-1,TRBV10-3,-,AIRGAPYNEQF
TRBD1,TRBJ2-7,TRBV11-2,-,ASSSYRGRREQY
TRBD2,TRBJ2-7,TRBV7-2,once,ASSYSGVPYEQY
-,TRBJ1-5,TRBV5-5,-,ASRRDVSSNQPQH
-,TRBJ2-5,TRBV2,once,ASSLHIQETQY
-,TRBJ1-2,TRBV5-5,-,ASSLAGRLDYGYT
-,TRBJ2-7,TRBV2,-,ASSDLDEQY
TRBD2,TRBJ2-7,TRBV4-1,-,ASSRLAAGISEQY
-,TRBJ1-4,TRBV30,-,AWSVLRGEKLF
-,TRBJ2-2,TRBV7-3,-,ASSPTRSNTGELF